The rows below give T cell receptor beta chains drawn from one sample of a study of T cell responses to AZD1222 COVID-19 vaccine. The protocol was immunoSEQ multiplex PCR, while the TCRdb copy is restricted to in-frame clones and leaves out a portion. Of 180,000 or so clones in the sample, approximately 92% are singletons; the top ten hold about 2.8%. The sample consisted of peripheral blood, taken on day 0 of AZD1222 vaccination. The origin of the receptors is an adult in good health. CDR3s include the opening cysteine and the closing phenylalanine or tryptophan. D genes are given only for firm matches. The size entry is marked missing in some rows and otherwise reads once, few, many or a size class.

v_call	clone_size	j_call	d_call	cdr3_nt	cdr3_aa
TRBV24-1	.	TRBJ2-7	.	TGTGCCACCAGTGATTCGTCGACCGACGAGCAGTACTTC	CATSDSSTDEQYF
TRBV19	.	TRBJ2-7	TRBD1	TGTGCCAGTAGTCCCGGGACAGGGCCTTTTTACGAGCAGTACTTC	CASSPGTGPFYEQYF
TRBV6-5	.	TRBJ1-5	.	TGTGCCACCTCACAGGGTGATCAGCCCCAGCATTTT	CATSQGDQPQHF
TRBV12-5	.	TRBJ2-2	.	TGTGCTAGTGGTTTGGTACTTGGGGGTACCGGGGAGCTGTTTTTT	CASGLVLGGTGELFF
TRBV6-5	.	TRBJ2-7	TRBD2	TGTGCCAGCAGTTACGGGCTAGCGGGGCTCTACGAGCAGTACTTC	CASSYGLAGLYEQYF
TRBV7-9	.	TRBJ2-1	TRBD2	TGTGCCAGCAGCACTGGGACTAGCGGGGCCTTGTTCTTC	CASSTGTSGALFF
TRBV30	.	TRBJ1-4	.	TGTGCCTGGAGCCCCGGCGGGGAAAAACTGTTTTTT	CAWSPGGEKLFF
TRBV18	once	TRBJ1-1	.	TGTGCCAGCTCACCTTCCGGGACACCGAACACTGAAGCTTTCTTT	CASSPSGTPNTEAFF
TRBV19	.	TRBJ2-1	.	TGTGCCAGTAGTATTGGCGATTCCTACAATGAGCAGTTCTTC	CASSIGDSYNEQFF
TRBV24-1	.	TRBJ2-2	.	TGTGCCACCGGGGACTCCGTCAACACCGGGGAGCTGTTTTTT	CATGDSVNTGELFF
TRBV2	.	TRBJ1-2	TRBD1	TGTGCCAGCAGTGTCGACAGGGTAGATGGCTACACCTTC	CASSVDRVDGYTF
TRBV6-5	once	TRBJ2-2	.	TGTGCCAGCAAAGGGCCCGGGGAGCTGTTTTTT	CASKGPGELFF
TRBV7-9	few	TRBJ1-2	.	TGTGCCAGCAGCTTAGGCCCCAGTCGCTACACCTTC	CASSLGPSRYTF
TRBV7-9	once	TRBJ1-1	.	TGTGCCAGCAGCTTAGGAGGGGGAACTGAAGCTTTCTTT	CASSLGGGTEAFF
TRBV7-9	.	TRBJ2-3	.	TGTGCCAGCAGCCGCACAGATACGCAGTATTTT	CASSRTDTQYF
TRBV12-2	.	TRBJ1-1	.	TGTGCAAGTCGCTGGCTGTGGGACAGGGGCACTGAAGCTTTCTTT	CASRWLWDRGTEAFF
TRBV29-1	once	TRBJ2-6	.	TGCAGCACCGCCGGGGACTCTGGGGCCAACGTCCTGACTTTC	CSTAGDSGANVLTF
TRBV3-1/TRBV3-2	.	TRBJ2-3	.	TGTGCCAGCAGCCAAGAAGGGGGTTTGACAGATACGCAGTATTTT	CASSQEGGLTDTQYF
TRBV28	.	TRBJ2-1	TRBD1	TGTGCCAGCAGTTCGGGACAGAACAATGAGCAGTTCTTC	CASSSGQNNEQFF
TRBV2	.	TRBJ2-3	.	TGTGCCAGCAACCCCCTAGGTGGGGGGTCGGAGGAAGCTGGAGATACGCAGTATTTT	CASNPLGGGSEEAGDTQYF
TRBV19	.	TRBJ2-1	TRBD2	TGTGCCACCCGAAGCGGGAGGGTCCACAATGAGCAGTTCTTC	CATRSGRVHNEQFF
TRBV7-9	.	TRBJ2-1	.	TGTGCCAGCAGCTTAGAGGAAAGAGCATGGACTGGGTTCTTC	CASSLEERAWTGFF
TRBV5-1	.	TRBJ1-3	.	TGCGCCAGCAGCTTGGAACAGTCTGGAAACACCATATATTTT	CASSLEQSGNTIYF
TRBV7-2	.	TRBJ2-3	.	TGTGCCAGCAGCTTATCGTCTAGCGGCACAGATACGCAGTATTTT	CASSLSSSGTDTQYF
TRBV6-5	.	TRBJ2-2	TRBD1	TGTGCCAGCAGGCGACAGGGGGCCGAGGAGCTGTTTTTT	CASRRQGAEELFF
TRBV27	.	TRBJ2-1	TRBD2	TGTGCCAGCAGTTTCCTCTCCGCGGGAGGGACCGACAATGAGCAGTTCTTC	CASSFLSAGGTDNEQFF
TRBV28	.	TRBJ1-4	TRBD1	TGTGCCAGCAGTTTACGGGACAGCGCAACTAATGAAAAACTGTTTTTT	CASSLRDSATNEKLFF
TRBV9	.	TRBJ1-2	TRBD1	TGTGCCAGCAGCGTAGAACAGGGGGCAGGCGCTGGCTACACCTTC	CASSVEQGAGAGYTF
TRBV6-1	few	TRBJ1-3	.	TGTGCCAGCAGTGAAGGCCAAGGGCTCTCTGGTCCTGGAAACACCATATATTTT	CASSEGQGLSGPGNTIYF
TRBV12-5	.	TRBJ1-4	TRBD1	TGTGCTAGTGGTTTGGTACAAGGACAGGGGAACGAAAAACTGTTTTTT	CASGLVQGQGNEKLFF
TRBV7-2	.	TRBJ1-2	.	TGTGCCAGCAGCTTGGACAGCCTCTATGGCTACACCTTC	CASSLDSLYGYTF
TRBV5-8	.	TRBJ2-7	TRBD2	TGTGCCAGCAGCAGTCCAATACTAGCGGGAGTCAGCTACGAGCAGTACTTC	CASSSPILAGVSYEQYF
TRBV11-2	few	TRBJ1-5	TRBD1	TGTGCCAGCAGCTTGGGGACAGGGAGTTATAGCAATCAGCCCCAGCATTTT	CASSLGTGSYSNQPQHF
TRBV19	.	TRBJ2-2	.	TGTGCCAGTACCCCTTGGGGACCGAACACCGGGGAGCTGTTTTTT	CASTPWGPNTGELFF
TRBV29-1	.	TRBJ2-1	.	TGCAGCGCTGATGGTTACGAGGGCCTGGGGTGGGATGAGCAGTTCTTC	CSADGYEGLGWDEQFF
TRBV7-9	.	TRBJ2-5	.	TGTGCCAGCAGCCTCACGAGGGACCAAGAGACCCAGTACTTC	CASSLTRDQETQYF
TRBV15	.	TRBJ2-7	.	TGTGCCACCAGCAGAGCACGGGCGAGGAGGGCCGCAAATTCCTACGAGCAGTACTTC	CATSRARARRAANSYEQYF
TRBV6-5	.	TRBJ2-7	TRBD1	TGTGCCAGCAGTTATAGGACAGGGGTCCACGAGCAGTACTTC	CASSYRTGVHEQYF
TRBV12-3/TRBV12-4	.	TRBJ2-7	.	TGTGCCAGCACCACCCCCCGCGCCGGGACACTAAACTTC	CASTTPRAGTLNF
TRBV11-2	.	TRBJ2-7	TRBD1	TGTGCCAGCAGCAGTCCCACGACAGGGACGCCCTACGAGCAGTACTTC	CASSSPTTGTPYEQYF
TRBV19	.	TRBJ1-3	TRBD1	TGTGCCACCACATCGCTGGGACAGGGAAACACCATATATTTT	CATTSLGQGNTIYF
TRBV10-3	.	TRBJ1-1	.	TGTGCCATCAGTGACAAAGATCTAAACACTGAAGCTTTCTTT	CAISDKDLNTEAFF
TRBV18	.	TRBJ1-3	.	TGTGCCAGCTCACCACCGGGGGGGAGCTCTGGAAACACCATATATTTT	CASSPPGGSSGNTIYF
TRBV19	.	TRBJ1-2	.	TGTGCCAGTAGGGATCAGGGTGGGATCCCTAACTATGGCTACACCTTC	CASRDQGGIPNYGYTF
TRBV19	.	TRBJ2-5	.	TGTGCCAGTAGTAGGCGAGAGGGACTGCAAGAGACCCAGTACTTC	CASSRREGLQETQYF
TRBV29-1	.	TRBJ1-2	.	TGCAGCGCCTCAGACAAGGGGGCTAACTATGGCTACACCTTC	CSASDKGANYGYTF
TRBV19	.	TRBJ1-5	.	TGTGCCAGTAGTACGGACGGCACCAGCAATCAGCCCCAGCATTTT	CASSTDGTSNQPQHF
TRBV27	.	TRBJ2-1	.	TGTGCCAGCAGTATGGGGGTTTACAATGAGCAGTTCTTC	CASSMGVYNEQFF
TRBV7-9	.	TRBJ2-2	TRBD2	TGTGCCAGCAGCCCCGCGGGAGTCGGGGAGCTGTTTTTT	CASSPAGVGELFF
TRBV29-1	.	TRBJ2-3	.	TGCAGCGTTGCCAGCGTATATAGCACAGATACGCAGTATTTT	CSVASVYSTDTQYF
TRBV2	once	TRBJ1-5	.	TGTGCCAGCAGTGAGGAGGGGGGAAGCAATCAGCCCCAGCATTTT	CASSEEGGSNQPQHF
TRBV5-1	.	TRBJ2-2	.	TGCGCCAGCAGCTTGGCCTCCTCTACTTTCACCGGGGAGCTGTTTTTT	CASSLASSTFTGELFF